This T cell receptor beta chain is from a study of blood T cell repertoires in COVID-19. This CDR3 region has 15 residues. Germline V gene data show CDR1 as SSHAT and CDR2 as FNYEAQ (reference sequence). Sequenced by immunoSEQ multiplex PCR; TCRdb stores in-frame clones only, minus some. Here the sample spans about 150,000 clones, roughly 90% being singletons. This clone showed up just once. Relative to the germline gene, one junction end is altered; a read error may explain this. The genes are TRBV7-7 and TRBJ2-2, with 12 bases fitting TRBD2. The specimen sequenced was peripheral blood. The TCR originated in a man between 60 and 70 years old with acute or convalescent COVID-19. CDR3 nucleotide sequence: TGTGCTAGCAGCCTAGCGGGGGGGCCCACCGGGGAGCTGTTTTTT. As protein: CASSLAGGPTGELFF.